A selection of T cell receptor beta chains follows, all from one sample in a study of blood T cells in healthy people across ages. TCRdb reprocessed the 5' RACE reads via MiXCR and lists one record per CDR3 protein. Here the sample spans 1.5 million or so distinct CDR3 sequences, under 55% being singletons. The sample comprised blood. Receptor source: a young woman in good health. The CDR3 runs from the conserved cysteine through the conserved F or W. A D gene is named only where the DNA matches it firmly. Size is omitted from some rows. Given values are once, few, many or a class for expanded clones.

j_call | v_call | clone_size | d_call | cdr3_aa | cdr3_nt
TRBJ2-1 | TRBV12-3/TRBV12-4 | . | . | CASSIRDRNEQFF | TGTGCCAGCAGTATCCGGGACCGCAATGAGCAGTTCTTC
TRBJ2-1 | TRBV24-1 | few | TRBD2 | CATSDLRTSGSGDEQFF | TGTGCCACCAGTGATTTGAGGACTAGCGGGAGTGGGGATGAGCAGTTCTTC
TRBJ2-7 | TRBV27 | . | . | CASSLSGQPPGEQYF | TGTGCTAGCAGTTTATCCGGGCAACCTCCGGGTGAGCAGTACTTC
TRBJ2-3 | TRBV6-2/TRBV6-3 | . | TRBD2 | CASKHKRETDTQYF | TGTGCCAGCAAACACAAGCGGGAGACAGATACGCAGTATTTT
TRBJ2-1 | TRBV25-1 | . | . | CAIQGSYNEQFF | TGTGCCATCCAGGGTTCCTACAATGAGCAGTTCTTC
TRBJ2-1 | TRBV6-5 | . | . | CALMKGEQFF | TGTGCATTGATGAAAGGGGAGCAGTTCTTC
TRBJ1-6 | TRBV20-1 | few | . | CSARTVRSPLHF | TGCAGTGCTAGGACAGTCCGTTCACCCCTCCACTTT
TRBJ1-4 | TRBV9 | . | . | CASSVDGTPYEKLLF | TGTGCCAGCAGCGTAGATGGGACCCCCTACGAAAAACTGCTTTTT
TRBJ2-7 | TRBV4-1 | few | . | CASSQGRTGLYEQYF | TGCGCCAGCAGCCAAGGTAGAACAGGGCTCTACGAGCAGTACTTC
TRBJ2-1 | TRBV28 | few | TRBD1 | CASTFQTGTANYNEQFF | TGTGCCAGCACCTTCCAGACCGGGACAGCTAATTACAATGAGCAGTTCTTC
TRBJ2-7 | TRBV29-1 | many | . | CSVVGTNSYEQYF | TGCAGCGTTGTGGGAACTAACTCCTACGAGCAGTACTTC
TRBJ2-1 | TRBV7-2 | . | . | CASSDRVARPYNEQFF | TGTGCCAGCAGCGATAGGGTGGCCCGCCCCTACAATGAGCAGTTCTTC
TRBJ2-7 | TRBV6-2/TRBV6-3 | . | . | CACTPNPDRIYEQYF | TGTGCCTGCACGCCTAATCCGGACAGAATCTACGAGCAGTACTTC
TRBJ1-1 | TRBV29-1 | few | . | CSADGGGANTEAFF | TGCAGCGCCGATGGGGGAGGGGCGAACACTGAAGCTTTCTTT
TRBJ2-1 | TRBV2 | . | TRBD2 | CASTPGLAVQETQFF | TGTGCCAGCACTCCGGGACTAGCGGTCCAAGAGACCCAGTTCTTC
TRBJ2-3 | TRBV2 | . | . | CAGSEGGPTDTQYF | TGTGCCGGCAGTGAAGGGGGACCCACAGATACGCAGTATTTT
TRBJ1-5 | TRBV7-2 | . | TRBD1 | CASSPQGGVNNQPQHF | TGTGCCAGCAGCCCTCAGGGGGGGGTGAACAATCAGCCCCAGCATTTT
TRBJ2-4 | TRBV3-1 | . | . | CASSLSPGPDIQYF | TGTGCCAGCAGTCTAAGTCCGGGTCCCGACATTCAGTACTTC
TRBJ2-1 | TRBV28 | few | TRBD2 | CASSLLGLAGGGNEQFF | TGTGCCAGCAGTTTATTAGGACTAGCGGGAGGTGGCAATGAGCAGTTCTTC
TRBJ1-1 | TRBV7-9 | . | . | CASSLQGVFDTEAFF | TGTGCCAGCAGCCTACAGGGTGTGTTCGACACTGAAGCTTTCTTT
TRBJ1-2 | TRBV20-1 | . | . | CSARSARVDYGYTF | TGCAGTGCTAGATCTGCACGGGTGGACTATGGCTACACCTTC
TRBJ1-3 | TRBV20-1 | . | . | CSPRDSHTIYF | TGCAGTCCTAGAGATTCGCACACCATATATTTT
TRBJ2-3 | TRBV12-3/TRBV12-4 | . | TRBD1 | CVSSTGQGTDTQYF | TGTGTCAGCAGCACGGGACAGGGCACAGATACGCAGTATTTT
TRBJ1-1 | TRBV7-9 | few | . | CASSSRAGPVATEAFF | TGTGCCAGCAGCAGTAGGGCGGGACCGGTTGCCACTGAAGCTTTCTTT
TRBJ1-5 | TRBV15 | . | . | CATSSGATSYSNQPQHF | TGTGCCACCAGTTCAGGGGCCACCTCCTATAGCAATCAGCCCCAGCATTTT
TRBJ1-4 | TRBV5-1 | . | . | CASSLDSPATNEKLFF | TGCGCCAGCAGCTTGGACAGTCCCGCAACTAATGAAAAACTGTTTTTT
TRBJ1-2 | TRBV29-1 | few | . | CSVFMGPQHWGYTF | TGCAGCGTTTTCATGGGGCCCCAACACTGGGGCTACACCTTC
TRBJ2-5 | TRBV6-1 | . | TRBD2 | CASRRLALSIPDSSYNEQYF | TGTGCCAGCAGGCGACTAGCGCTTTCCATCCCAGACTCATCCTACAATGAGCAGTACTTC
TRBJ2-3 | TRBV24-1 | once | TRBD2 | CATSPKPGLAWDIDTQYF | TGTGCCACCAGTCCCAAACCTGGACTAGCATGGGACATAGATACGCAGTATTTT
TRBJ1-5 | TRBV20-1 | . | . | CSVVLPRANQPQHF | TGCAGTGTAGTCCTGCCCAGGGCGAATCAGCCCCAGCATTTT
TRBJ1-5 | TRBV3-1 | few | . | CASSESSVSNQPQHF | TGTGCCAGCAGCGAAAGCAGTGTTTCCAATCAGCCCCAGCATTTT
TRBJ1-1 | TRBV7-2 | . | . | CASSLEGPEAFF | TGTGCCAGCAGCTTGGAGGGCCCTGAAGCTTTCTTT
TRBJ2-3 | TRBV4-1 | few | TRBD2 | CASRSTSGSLSTDTQYF | TGCGCCAGCAGATCCACTAGCGGGAGTTTATCCACAGATACGCAGTATTTT
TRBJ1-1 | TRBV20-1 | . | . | CSARVYLGGNTEAFF | TGCAGTGCTAGAGTTTATCTCGGAGGGAACACTGAAGCTTTCTTT
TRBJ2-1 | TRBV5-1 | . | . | CASSSRDFSYNEQFF | TGCGCCAGCAGCTCCAGGGATTTCTCCTACAATGAGCAGTTCTTC
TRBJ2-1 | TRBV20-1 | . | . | CSARDQGDLVF | TGCAGTGCTAGAGATCAGGGCGATCTGGTCTTC
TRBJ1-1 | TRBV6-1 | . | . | CAGENRVRTEAFF | TGTGCCGGCGAGAACAGGGTAAGGACTGAAGCTTTCTTT
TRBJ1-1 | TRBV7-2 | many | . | CASSLVVRTEAFF | TGTGCCAGCAGCTTAGTCGTACGAACAGAAGCTTTCTTT
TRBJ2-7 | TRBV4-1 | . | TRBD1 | CASSQILQGNEQYF | TGCGCCAGCAGCCAGATTCTACAGGGGAATGAGCAGTACTTC
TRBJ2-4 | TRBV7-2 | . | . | CASSLVTGGANIQYF | TGTGCCAGCAGCTTAGTAACGGGTGGCGCAAACATTCAGTACTTC
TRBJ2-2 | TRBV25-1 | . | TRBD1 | CASSARTGSYTGELFF | TGTGCCAGCAGTGCAAGGACAGGTTCTTACACCGGGGAGCTGTTTTTT
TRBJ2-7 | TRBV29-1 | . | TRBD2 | CSVERDRNEQYF | TGCAGCGTAGAGCGGGACCGGAACGAGCAGTACTTC
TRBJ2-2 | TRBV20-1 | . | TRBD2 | CSAGLAFTGELFF | TGCAGTGCCGGACTAGCGTTTACCGGGGAGCTGTTTTTT
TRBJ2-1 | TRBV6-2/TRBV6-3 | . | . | CASVAVSWSHNEQFF | TGTGCCAGCGTAGCGGTTTCATGGAGTCACAATGAGCAGTTCTTC
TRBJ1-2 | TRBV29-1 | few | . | CSVLGQVYGYTF | TGCAGCGTTTTAGGGCAGGTATATGGCTACACCTTC
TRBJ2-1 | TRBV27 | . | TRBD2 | CAGSSGTSGDNEQFF | TGTGCCGGCAGTTCCGGGACTAGCGGTGACAATGAGCAGTTCTTC
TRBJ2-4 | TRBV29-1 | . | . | CSVETGLAKNIQYF | TGCAGCGTTGAAACAGGACTAGCCAAAAACATTCAGTACTTC
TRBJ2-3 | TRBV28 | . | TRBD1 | CASSLPLLRQGPDTQYF | TGTGCCAGCAGTTTACCCCTCTTACGACAGGGCCCAGATACGCAGTATTTT
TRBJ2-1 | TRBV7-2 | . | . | CASSLSAGFVSEQFF | TGTGCCAGCAGCTTATCGGCGGGGTTCGTCAGCGAGCAGTTCTTC
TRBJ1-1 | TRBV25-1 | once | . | CASRRTGASFWTEAFF | TGTGCCAGCCGTAGAACGGGGGCGTCATTCTGGACTGAAGCTTTCTTT
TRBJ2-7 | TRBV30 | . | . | CAWDDLYEQYF | TGTGCCTGGGACGACTTGTACGAGCAGTACTTC
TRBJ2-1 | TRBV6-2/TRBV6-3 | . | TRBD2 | CASSWALTSGSDEQFF | TGTGCCAGCAGTTGGGCTTTGACTAGCGGGAGCGATGAGCAGTTCTTC
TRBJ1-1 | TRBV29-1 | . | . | CSVETKLNTEAFF | TGCAGCGTTGAAACCAAATTGAACACTGAAGCTTTCTTT
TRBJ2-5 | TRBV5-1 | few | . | CASSPSRLTEETQYF | TGCGCCAGCAGTCCCTCGAGGCTCACCGAAGAGACCCAGTACTTC